The next 30 T cell receptor beta chains were all read from a single sample in a study of response to subunit inactivated influenza vaccine. One entry per CDR3 protein, called by TCRdb with MiXCR from the RT-PCR reads. Of fewer than 800,000 distinct CDR3 sequences in the sample, 15% to 19% were seen once. The sample was PBMCs from blood, taken about 13 days after vaccination. The receptors shown here come from a man aged 45-60 years who received an inactivated influenza vaccine.

This sequence joins TRBV12-3 or TRBV12-4 and TRBJ2-7; 7 positions match TRBD2. V gave up 0 bases and J gave up 0 bases; unmatched junction bases: 5. The CDR3 extends over 16 amino acids. Written as DNA, the CDR3 is TGTGCCAGCAGTTTAGCCAGTTCGGGGGGCTCCTACGAGCAGTACTTC. Its translation: CASSLASSGGSYEQYF.

This clonotype was detected many times. The V call is TRBV6-1, the J call TRBJ2-7; tentatively, D is TRBD2 (7 bases). The CDR3 has 16 amino acids. Germline assignment: CDR1 MNHNS and CDR2 SASEGT. Trimming removed 7 bases from V and 6 bases from J, with 25 bases in between. The CDR3 spells CASTPRGATVLSEQYF. In nucleotides, the CDR3 is TGTGCCAGCACTCCCCGGGGGGCCACGGTTCTCTCCGAGCAGTACTTC.

This chain uses TRBV6-1 with TRBJ1-2, with D uncertain. With 1 base removed from V and 8 bases from J, the gap between germline ends came to 11 bases. Looked up from germline, CDR1 is MNHNS and CDR2 is SASEGT. The CDR3 extends over 13 amino acids. The chain's CDR3 is CASSEVGDRGYTF. As DNA, the CDR3 is TGTGCCAGCAGTGAAGTCGGGGATCGGGGCTACACCTTC.

The table lists this clonotype with a few counts. The chain has TRBV5-6 and TRBJ2-2; TRBD1 matches 11 bases. V was clipped by 4 bases and J by 5 bases; unmatched bases: 7. Per the germline V gene, CDR1 is SGHDT and CDR2 is YYEEEE. This CDR3 spans 16 amino acids. CDR3 amino acids: CASSMGTGGNTGELFF. In DNA, the CDR3 is TGTGCCAGCAGCATGGGGACAGGGGGTAATACCGGGGAGCTGTTTTTT.

This clonotype turned up a few times. The chain couples TRBV15 to TRBJ2-7; D is uncertain. CDR1 LNHNV and CDR2 YYDKDF come from the germline V gene (reference sequence). Trimming stripped 2 bases from V and 3 bases from J, with 17 bases between. There are 16 residues in the CDR3. This chain's CDR3 is CATSRKPGPTVYEQYF. In nucleotides, the CDR3 is TGTGCCACCAGCAGAAAACCGGGCCCAACGGTCTACGAGCAGTACTTC.

This clonotype was detected only a few times. J is TRBJ1-2 and V is TRBV5-6; D unclear. V lost 2 bases to trimming and J lost 1 base, with 9 bases between them. The CDR3 is 14 residues long. The germline CDR1 and CDR2 sequences are SGHDT and YYEEEE. As DNA, the CDR3 is TGTGCCAGCAGCTTCAGAGAACGTAACTATGGCTACACCTTC. It is translated as CASSFRERNYGYTF.

The J gene is TRBJ2-2, the V gene TRBV7-9; D is unresolved. Trimming removed 2 bases at V and 1 base at J, with 14 bases between. The V gene's germline CDR1 is SEHNR and CDR2 FQNEAQ (reference sequence). This CDR3 spans 17 amino acids. The CDR3: CASSLSLASQNTGELFF. The CDR3 coding sequence is TGTGCCAGCAGCTTAAGTCTGGCCTCGCAGAACACCGGGGAGCTGTTTTTT.

This clonotype was picked up a small number of times. This rearrangement joins TRBV20-1 to TRBJ2-7; D gene ambiguous. Trimming removed 3 bases from V and 2 bases from J, with 17 bases in between. The CDR3 extends over 15 amino acids. CDR1 DFQATT and CDR2 SNEGSKA come from the germline V gene (reference sequence). Here the CDR3 DNA reads TGCAGTGCTAGGGATCCAAGGGCGGTAGCCTACGAGCAGTACTTC. It encodes CSARDPRAVAYEQYF.

The rearrangement joins TRBV5-1 to TRBJ2-3; D possibly corresponds to TRBD2 (6 bases). The CDR3 length is 14 residues. Germline lookup yields CDR1 SGHRS and CDR2 YFSETQ. Between the trimmed V and J ends, which lost 7 bases and 0 bases, there was a span of 12 bases. CDR3 amino acids: CASAGGYSTDTQYF. In DNA, the CDR3 is TGCGCCAGCGCCGGGGGTTATAGCACAGATACGCAGTATTTT.

This clonotype was observed a few times. The chain has TRBV10-2 and TRBJ2-7; 7 bases are a match to TRBD1. Trimming removed 4 bases from V and 3 bases from J; junction bases left unmatched: 6. This CDR3 comprises 14 residues. The V gene's germline CDR1 is WSHSY and CDR2 SAAADI. CDR3 sequence (DNA): TGCGCCAGCAGTGCCGGGACAGCCATCTACGAGCAGTACTTC. The encoded protein is CASSAGTAIYEQYF.

A few counts support this clonotype. This chain joins TRBV12-3 or TRBV12-4 and TRBJ2-3; 10 nucleotides line up with TRBD2. V dropped 3 bases and J dropped 5; count of bases not matched to a gene: 2. The CDR3 consists of 14 residues. The CDR3 nucleotides read TGTGCCAGCAGTTTCCCTAGCGGGGGAGATACGCAGTATTTT. Amino acid sequence: CASSFPSGGDTQYF.

The chain uses TRBV29-1 and TRBJ2-1; D remains unclear. This CDR3 is built from 13 residues. In germline, CDR1 is SQVTM, CDR2 ANQGSEA. The V end was cut by 2 bases, the J end by 1 base, with 6 bases between. The CDR3 nucleotides read TGCAGCGTTGAATTGGGGTCCTACAATGAGCAGTTCTTC. Its protein product is CSVELGSYNEQFF.

The J gene is TRBJ1-1, the V gene TRBV15; D ambiguous. The CDR3 has 13 amino acids. The germline gives CDR1 LNHNV, CDR2 YYDKDF (reference sequence). With 0 bases removed from V and 5 bases from J, the gap between germline ends came to 7 bases. CDR3 in amino acids: CATSRDEGTEAFF. CDR3 DNA: TGTGCCACCAGCAGAGATGAGGGTACTGAAGCTTTCTTT.

This clonotype was seen only a few times. V usage is TRBV20-1 and J usage is TRBJ2-3; TRBD2 matches at 7 bases. The V gene end was trimmed by 2 bases and the J gene end by 2 bases; junction bases not matched to a gene: 7. The germline V gene encodes CDR1 DFQATT and CDR2 SNEGSKA (reference sequence). The CDR3 runs 15 residues. The CDR3 region is CSARSFAGATDTQYF. In nucleotides, the CDR3 is TGCAGTGCTAGATCTTTTGCGGGAGCCACAGATACGCAGTATTTT.

This clonotype showed up many times. The chain carries TRBV2 and TRBJ2-7, with D hard to call. Per the germline V gene, CDR1 is SNHLY and CDR2 is FYNNEI. The V end lost 8 bases, the J end lost 3 bases, and 11 bases lay between the germline ends. The CDR3 loop spans 12 amino acids. In nucleotides, the CDR3 is TGTGCCAGCGGGTTCGACATCTACGAGCAGTACTTC. It codes for CASGFDIYEQYF.

This chain joins TRBV6-2 or TRBV6-3 and TRBJ2-2; 12 positions match TRBD2. Germline loops: CDR1 MNHEY, CDR2 SVGEGT. The CDR3 has 17 residues. V shed 5 bases, J shed 2 bases, and the junction held 6 bases outside the gene matches. The CDR3 reads CASSHPSGGANTGELFF. In DNA, the CDR3 is TGTGCCAGCAGTCACCCTAGCGGGGGGGCCAACACCGGGGAGCTGTTTTTT.

This clonotype was found once. The DNA for the CDR3 is TGTGCCAGTAGTGTTCGACTAGCGGGCCTCGAAACCGGGGAGCTGTTTTTT. Amino acid sequence: CASSVRLAGLETGELFF. The chain links TRBV19 to TRBJ2-2; TRBD2 aligns across 10 bases. Losses at the gene ends were 5 bases for V and 5 bases for J; bases not matched to a gene: 11. The CDR3 runs 17 residues. The germline V gene has CDR1 LNHDA and CDR2 SQIVND (reference sequence).

The J gene is TRBJ1-5, the V gene TRBV11-1; 7 positions agree with TRBD1. The V and J ends lost 5 bases and 0 bases, in that order; junction bases with no gene match: 13. Germline loops: CDR1 SGHAT, CDR2 FQDESV (reference sequence). The CDR3 consists of 18 residues. CDR3 protein: CASSKGRTGSLSNQPQHF. CDR3 DNA sequence: TGTGCCAGCAGCAAAGGGAGGACAGGCTCTCTTAGCAATCAGCCCCAGCATTTT.

This clonotype was seen a few times. The genes are TRBV15 and TRBJ2-7, with a weak D call TRBD2 (6 bases). Germline assignment: CDR1 LNHNV and CDR2 YYDKDF (reference sequence). The V end was cut by 0 bases, the J end by 2 bases, with 11 bases between. The CDR3 contains 15 residues. The CDR3 DNA follows: TGTGCCACCAGCAGAGATCGACTAGGAGCCTACGAGCAGTACTTC. Translating gives CATSRDRLGAYEQYF.

This clonotype was found a few times. The chain combines TRBV3-1 with TRBJ1-6; D possibly corresponds to TRBD1 (5 bases). CDR1 LGHDT and CDR2 YNNKEL come from the germline V gene (reference sequence). Trimming shortened V by 0 bases and J by 9 bases, and 9 bases separated the two germline ends. The CDR3 is 14 amino acids. The CDR3 loop reads CASSQEGVISPLHF. In DNA, the CDR3 is TGTGCCAGCAGCCAAGAAGGGGTAATTTCACCCCTCCACTTT.

The V call is TRBV18, the J call TRBJ2-7, with D tentatively TRBD1 (5 bases). CDR3 length: 18 residues. Per germline, CDR1 KGHSH and CDR2 LQKENI. Trimming removed 3 bases at V and 5 bases at J, with 26 bases between. CDR3 residues: CASSPTSLSVGPGHEQYF. In DNA, the CDR3 is TGTGCCAGCTCACCGACCTCTCTTTCGGTGGGGCCGGGCCACGAGCAGTACTTC.

This sequence joins TRBV2 and TRBJ2-7, with D perhaps matching TRBD2 (5 bases). V gave up 4 bases and J gave up 5 bases, with 12 bases separating them. The CDR3 is 13 residues long. Germline V gene lookup returns CDR1 SNHLY and CDR2 FYNNEI. CDR3 loop: CASSGSGFDEQYF. The CDR3 coding sequence is TGTGCCAGCAGTGGATCGGGGTTCGACGAGCAGTACTTC.

The rearrangement uses TRBV10-2 and TRBJ1-1; D not resolved. Germline-derived CDR1 and CDR2 are WSHSY and SAAADI. V was trimmed by 0 bases and J by 3 bases, leaving 11 bases between them. This CDR3 comprises 15 residues. In nucleotides, the CDR3 is TGCGCCAGCAGTGAGTCGACGGAGGTTGACACTGAAGCTTTCTTT. This gives the protein CASSESTEVDTEAFF.

V and J are TRBV2 and TRBJ2-4; D may be TRBD1 or TRBD2 (6 bases each). Between the trimmed V and J ends, which lost 6 bases and 0 bases, there was a span of 9 bases. The CDR3 extends over 14 amino acids. Germline CDR1 is SNHLY and CDR2 is FYNNEI. The CDR3 DNA is TGTGCCAGCAGCAAGGGGGGAGCCAAAAACATTCAGTACTTC. It is translated as CASSKGGAKNIQYF. Combining the CDR3 with reference TRBV2 and TRBJ2-4 gives the whole variable domain EPEVTQTPSHQVTQMGQEVILRCVPISNHLYFYWYRQILGQKVEFLVSFYNNEISEKSEIFDDQFSVERPDGSNFTLKIRSTKLEDSAMYFCASSKGGAKNIQYFGAGTRLSVL.

The chain joins TRBV11-2 to TRBJ2-3; the D gene could be TRBD1 or TRBD2 (6 bases each). This CDR3 is 16 amino acids long. V was shortened by 1 base and J by 3 bases, with 14 bases between the two germline ends. CDR1 is SGHAT and CDR2 is FQNNGV in the germline V gene. DNA for the CDR3: TGTGCCAGCAGCTTAGGTCCGGGGGCCATAACAGATACGCAGTATTTT. Protein: CASSLGPGAITDTQYF.

This chain links TRBV30 with TRBJ2-3, with 9 bases identical to TRBD1. Germline-derived CDR1 and CDR2 are GTSNPN and SVGIG (reference sequence). The CDR3 contains 15 residues. Unmatched junction bases numbered 4, after V lost 0 bases and J lost 3 bases. CDR3 residues: CAWSVLTGGTDTQYF. The CDR3 DNA is TGTGCCTGGAGTGTACTGACAGGGGGAACAGATACGCAGTATTTT.

V usage is TRBV2 and J usage is TRBJ2-1; D may correspond to TRBD1 or TRBD2 (6 bases each). The CDR3 extends over 13 amino acids. From germline, CDR1 is SNHLY and CDR2 FYNNEI. Trimming pared 10 bases from V and 4 bases from J, leaving 14 bases between. In DNA, the CDR3 is TGTGCCACCCGACGGGGGACATACAATGAGCAGTTCTTC. Protein: CATRRGTYNEQFF.

The chain is built from TRBV7-9 and TRBJ1-1, with D hard to call. The CDR3 length is 17 residues. Germline V gives CDR1 SEHNR, CDR2 FQNEAQ (reference sequence). Trimming removed 4 bases at V and 1 base at J, with 19 bases between. The CDR3 sequence is CASSSVGWSPGNTEAFF. The CDR3 coding sequence is TGTGCCAGCAGCTCCGTGGGTTGGAGTCCGGGGAACACTGAAGCTTTCTTT. Using reference TRBV7-9 and TRBJ1-1 for the parts outside the CDR3, the full variable domain is DTGVSQNPRHKITKRGQNVTFRCDPISEHNRLYWYRQTLGQGPEFLTYFQNEAQLEKSRLLSDRFSAERPKGSFSTLEIQRTEQGDSAMYLCASSSVGWSPGNTEAFFGQGTRLTVV.

This clonotype was counted between two and nine times. The chain has TRBV12-3 or TRBV12-4 and TRBJ2-1; 8 bases line up with TRBD2. The junction had 12 bases not matched to a gene; V was cut back by 10 bases and J by 7 bases. The CDR3 length is 14 residues. CDR3 DNA: TGTGCCAAATTTTGGAGTAGCGGGGAGAATGAGCAGTTCTTC. Protein product: CAKFWSSGENEQFF.

This clonotype was recorded a few times. The rearrangement joins TRBV27 to TRBJ1-6, with TRBD1 matching 12 bases. The CDR3 spans 14 residues. Unmatched junction bases numbered 8, after V lost 6 bases and J lost 14 bases. CDR1 is MNHEY and CDR2 is SMNVEV in the germline V gene (reference sequence). CDR3 protein: CASSTGTGGWALHF. In DNA, the CDR3 is TGTGCCAGCAGCACCGGGACAGGGGGCTGGGCCCTCCACTTT.